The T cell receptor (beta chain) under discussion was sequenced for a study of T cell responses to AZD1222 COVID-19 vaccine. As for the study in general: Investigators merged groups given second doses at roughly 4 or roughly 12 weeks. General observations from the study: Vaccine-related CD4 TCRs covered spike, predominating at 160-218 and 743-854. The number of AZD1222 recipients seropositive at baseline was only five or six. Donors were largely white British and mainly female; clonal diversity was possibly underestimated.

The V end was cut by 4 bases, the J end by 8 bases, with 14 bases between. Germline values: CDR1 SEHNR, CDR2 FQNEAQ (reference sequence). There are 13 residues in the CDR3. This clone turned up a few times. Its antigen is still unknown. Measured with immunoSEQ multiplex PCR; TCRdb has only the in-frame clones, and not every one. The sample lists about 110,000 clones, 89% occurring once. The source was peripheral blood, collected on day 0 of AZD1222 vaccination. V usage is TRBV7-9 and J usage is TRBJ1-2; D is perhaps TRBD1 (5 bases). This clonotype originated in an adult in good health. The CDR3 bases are TGTGCCAGCAGCTCCTTATGGCAGGGCGGCTACACCTTC. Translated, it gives CASSSLWQGGYTF.